Listed here are 13 T cell receptor beta chains from one sample, sequenced in a study of cytomegalovirus exposure and HLA in healthy donors. Primers included in the PCR were 60 Vbeta and 13 Jbeta primers. Libraries were prepared by immunoSEQ multiplex PCR; TCRdb keeps only in-frame clonotypes and omits some of them. The sample carries more than 150,000 clones, about 85% recorded once. Input material: PBMCs. The receptors were sampled from a man aged 50-60 years in good health and CMV-seropositive.

This clone was picked up a small number of times. The rearrangement links TRBV28 to TRBJ1-2; D may be TRBD1 (6 bases). CDR3 size: 15 residues. The germline V gene has CDR1 MDHEN and CDR2 SYDVKM. The V and J ends lost 5 bases and 2 bases respectively, with 15 bases between them. The CDR3 nucleotides are TGTGCCAGCAGTGTCACCTACAGGGTGAACTATGGCTACACCTTC. It specifies CASSVTYRVNYGYTF.

This chain links TRBV29-1 with TRBJ2-1; 8 nucleotides line up with TRBD2. Germline V lookup: CDR1 SQVTM, CDR2 ANQGSEA. The ends lost 7 bases at V and 8 bases at J; junction bases unmatched: 10. The CDR3 is 13 amino acids. The CDR3 loop is CSGGAAGVYEQFF. The CDR3 DNA follows: TGCAGCGGGGGAGCAGCGGGAGTATATGAGCAGTTCTTC.

The V gene is TRBV5-4, the J gene TRBJ2-5, with D tentatively TRBD2 (6 bases). Germline V lookup: CDR1 SGHNT, CDR2 YYREEE (reference sequence). V gave up 4 bases and J gave up 5 bases, with 9 bases separating them. The CDR3 has 12 amino acids. CDR3 sequence: CASSSGGETQYF. In DNA, the CDR3 is TGTGCCAGCAGCAGTGGGGGGGAGACCCAGTACTTC.

This clone was recorded a few times. The genes are TRBV14 and TRBJ2-1; possible D gene TRBD2, 6 bases. V was shortened by 0 bases and J by 6 bases, with 33 bases between the two germline ends. The CDR3 has 22 residues. The germline V gene encodes CDR1 SGHDN and CDR2 FVKESK. The CDR3, as DNA: TGTGCCAGCAGCCAAGATCGGTTTTTTCGGACCGGAGCCGGGAGTAAGATCAATGAGCAGTTCTTC. It translates to CASSQDRFFRTGAGSKINEQFF.

The sample holds one count of this clone. The gene calls are TRBV7-9 and TRBJ1-2; D is unclear. The CDR3 has 13 residues. Germline V CDR1 and CDR2: SEHNR, FQNEAQ (reference sequence). The germline V and J ends were trimmed by 5 bases and 4 bases, with 11 bases remaining between them. Here the CDR3 DNA reads TGTGCCAGCAGCCCCGGACTGTTCTATGGCTACACCTTC. Encoded protein: CASSPGLFYGYTF. The full variable domain, in which reference TRBV7-9 and TRBJ1-2 provide the parts outside the CDR3, is DTGVSQNPRHKITKRGQNVTFRCDPISEHNRLYWYRQTLGQGPEFLTYFQNEAQLEKSRLLSDRFSAERPKGSFSTLEIQRTEQGDSAMYLCASSPGLFYGYTFGSGTRLTVV.

This clone was seen a handful of times. This chain links TRBV7-8 with TRBJ1-2, with D unresolved. Germline V lookup: CDR1 SGHVS, CDR2 FQNEAQ. Trimming shortened V by 1 base and J by 0 bases, and 9 bases separated the two germline ends. The CDR3 runs 15 residues. In DNA form, the CDR3 reads TGTGCCAGCAGCTTAGGGAGGACTACTAACTATGGCTACACCTTC. Its protein product is CASSLGRTTNYGYTF.

The chain uses TRBV10-3 and TRBJ1-2, with a weak D call TRBD1 (6 bases). Per the germline V gene, CDR1 is ENHRY and CDR2 is SYGVKD. This CDR3 contains 16 residues. The V gene lost 7 bases and the J gene lost 3 bases, with 21 bases spanning the gap. The chain's CDR3 is CAINTGISGAYYGYTF. In DNA form, the CDR3 reads TGTGCCATCAATACGGGAATATCAGGGGCCTACTATGGCTACACCTTC.

There are a few counts of this clone. V is TRBV6-5 and J is TRBJ2-1, with 7 bases fitting TRBD2. This CDR3 contains 15 residues. The V gene's germline CDR1 is MNHEY and CDR2 SVGAGI. V gave up 0 bases and J gave up 7 bases; unmatched junction bases: 6. CDR3 nucleotides: TGTGCCAGCAGTTACTCTCGCGGGAGATTGAATGAGCAGTTCTTC. It translates to CASSYSRGRLNEQFF.

This clone was found a few times. The rearrangement links TRBV5-1 to TRBJ2-7; possibly TRBD1 for D (6 bases). Germline CDR1 and CDR2: SGHRS and YFSETQ. The germline V and J ends were trimmed by 4 bases and 7 bases, with 15 bases remaining between them. The CDR3 runs 13 residues. This CDR3 reads CASSVVQGTEQYF. The CDR3 DNA follows: TGCGCCAGCAGCGTAGTACAGGGCACGGAGCAGTACTTC.

J is TRBJ1-1 and V is TRBV5-1, with 8 bases matching TRBD1. Unmatched junction bases numbered 9, after V lost 2 bases and J lost 3 bases. Germline V gene sequence: CDR1 SGHRS, CDR2 YFSETQ. The CDR3 covers 16 residues. CDR3 sequence: CASSLGQGVYDTEAFF. The CDR3 DNA reads as TGCGCCAGCAGCTTAGGACAGGGCGTCTATGACACTGAAGCTTTCTTT.

The chain has TRBV5-6 and TRBJ2-1, with TRBD1 identical over 7 bases. Germline V gene sequence: CDR1 SGHDT, CDR2 YYEEEE. This CDR3 region has 16 residues. Losses at the gene ends were 1 base for V and 2 bases for J; bases not matched to a gene: 6. DNA of the CDR3: TGTGCCAGCAGCTTGAGGGTCCAGGGGGCCTACAATGAGCAGTTCTTC. Translation gives CASSLRVQGAYNEQFF.

V gene TRBV7-2 combines with J gene TRBJ1-1; 7 bases agree with TRBD1. The CDR3 extends over 13 amino acids. Trimming took 4 bases from V and 11 from J; bases not matched to a gene: 10. CDR1 is SGHTA, CDR2 FQGNSA, per germline. DNA for the CDR3: TGTGCCAGCAGCTCAGACGCGGACAGGAACGCTTTCTTT. Translation gives CASSSDADRNAFF.

The chain carries TRBV6-5 and TRBJ1-1; D is unresolved. V was clipped by 6 bases and J by 7 bases, with 12 bases between them. Germline-derived CDR1 and CDR2 are MNHEY and SVGAGI. This CDR3 has 12 amino acids. The CDR3 is CASREGLGEAFF. The DNA for the CDR3 is TGTGCCAGCAGGGAGGGTTTAGGTGAAGCTTTCTTT.